A selection of T cell receptor beta chains follows, all from one sample in a study of molecular identifiers for immune sequencing clone quantification. TCRdb ran MiXCR on the PCR reads and lists one entry per CDR3 protein. The sample holds some 91,000 distinct CDR3 sequences, roughly 24% seen once. Input material: naive CD8+ T cells from blood, with Jurkat cell RNA spiked in. All receptors come from a human donor in good health. Some libraries in this study had Jurkat cell RNA spiked in. Each CDR3 is given with its conserved first and last residue. Fields, in order: CDR3 DNA, CDR3 protein, J gene, V gene, D gene, clone size. D genes are given only for firm matches. Clone size, where shown, is once, few, many, or a class for clones that have expanded.

DNA: TGTGCCAGCAGCACCAGATCAGGGGCCTCCGATAATTCACCCCTCCACTTT
CDR3: CASSTRSGASDNSPLHF
J: TRBJ1-6
V: TRBV11-3
D: .
size: few

DNA: TGTGCCAGCAGCTCCTTGACAGCAGAGCAGTTCTTC
CDR3: CASSSLTAEQFF
J: TRBJ2-1
V: TRBV7-2
D: .
size: many

DNA: TGTGCCAGCAGATCCGGGACAGGGCCCAACTGGGCCAAAAACATTCAGTACTTC
CDR3: CASRSGTGPNWAKNIQYF
J: TRBJ2-4
V: TRBV6-2/TRBV6-3
D: TRBD1
size: many

DNA: TGCAGCGTTGCCGCGCCCACTGCGCAGTTCTTC
CDR3: CSVAAPTAQFF
J: TRBJ2-1
V: TRBV29-1
D: .
size: .

DNA: TGTGCCAGCAGCGTAGGACAGGGCCACCAAGAGACCCAGTACTTC
CDR3: CASSVGQGHQETQYF
J: TRBJ2-5
V: TRBV9
D: TRBD1
size: many

DNA: TGCAGTGCTAGAGATTTGAGCTCCTACGAGCAGTACTTC
CDR3: CSARDLSSYEQYF
J: TRBJ2-7
V: TRBV20-1
D: .
size: many

DNA: TGTGCCAGCAGCCAGAGCTCGGGACTAGCGGGGTTAAGGACCGGGGAGCTGTTTTTT
CDR3: CASSQSSGLAGLRTGELFF
J: TRBJ2-2
V: TRBV3-1
D: TRBD2
size: .

DNA: TGCGCCAGCAGTCGCGAGGGACGGTTGAACACTGAAGCTTTCTTT
CDR3: CASSREGRLNTEAFF
J: TRBJ1-1
V: TRBV4-1
D: .
size: many

DNA: TGTGCCACCGCCCGGGGGCAGGGGATACGGTTCTTC
CDR3: CATARGQGIRFF
J: TRBJ2-1
V: TRBV2
D: .
size: many

DNA: TGCAGCGTTGTTGGACAGGGCCCTTACAATGAGCAGTTCTTC
CDR3: CSVVGQGPYNEQFF
J: TRBJ2-1
V: TRBV29-1
D: TRBD1
size: .

DNA: TGTGCCAGCAGCCTCGAGGCCGGAGCTGAAGCTTTCTTT
CDR3: CASSLEAGAEAFF
J: TRBJ1-1
V: TRBV3-1
D: .
size: many

DNA: TGCAGTGCTAGGGACAGCTTTGCTCTCTACAATGAGCAGTTCTTC
CDR3: CSARDSFALYNEQFF
J: TRBJ2-1
V: TRBV20-1
D: .
size: .

DNA: TGTGCCACCAGCAGAGTTCTAGCACCATACGAGCAGTACTTC
CDR3: CATSRVLAPYEQYF
J: TRBJ2-7
V: TRBV15
D: .
size: few

DNA: TGTGCCAGCAGCAATCTAGCGGACGGGGAGCTGTTTTTT
CDR3: CASSNLADGELFF
J: TRBJ2-2
V: TRBV6-6
D: TRBD2
size: few

DNA: TGTGCCACCAGCCCCTATCCTGGGACTAGCGGGGGAGTGCAGTACTTC
CDR3: CATSPYPGTSGGVQYF
J: TRBJ2-7
V: TRBV15
D: TRBD2
size: many

DNA: TGCAGTGCCGAACCTCCTCAAAGCGGGAGGGCAGGAGATACGCAGTATTTT
CDR3: CSAEPPQSGRAGDTQYF
J: TRBJ2-3
V: TRBV20-1
D: TRBD2
size: many

DNA: TGTGCCAGCAGTTTATTTCAGGCACACGATACGCAGTATTTT
CDR3: CASSLFQAHDTQYF
J: TRBJ2-3
V: TRBV27
D: .
size: many

DNA: TGTGCCAGCAGCGGCGGTGTCACTTGGACCGGGGAGCTGTTTTTT
CDR3: CASSGGVTWTGELFF
J: TRBJ2-2
V: TRBV6-5
D: .
size: many

DNA: TGTGCCAGCAGCTTGTTCGACACAGATACGCAGTATTTT
CDR3: CASSLFDTDTQYF
J: TRBJ2-3
V: TRBV5-4
D: .
size: many

DNA: TGCAGTGCGATAGACAGGGGCACAGATACGCAGTATTTT
CDR3: CSAIDRGTDTQYF
J: TRBJ2-3
V: TRBV20-1
D: TRBD1
size: many

DNA: TGTGCCAGCAGTACTTGGACAGGGACTAGCACAGATACGCAGTATTTT
CDR3: CASSTWTGTSTDTQYF
J: TRBJ2-3
V: TRBV12-3/TRBV12-4
D: TRBD1
size: many